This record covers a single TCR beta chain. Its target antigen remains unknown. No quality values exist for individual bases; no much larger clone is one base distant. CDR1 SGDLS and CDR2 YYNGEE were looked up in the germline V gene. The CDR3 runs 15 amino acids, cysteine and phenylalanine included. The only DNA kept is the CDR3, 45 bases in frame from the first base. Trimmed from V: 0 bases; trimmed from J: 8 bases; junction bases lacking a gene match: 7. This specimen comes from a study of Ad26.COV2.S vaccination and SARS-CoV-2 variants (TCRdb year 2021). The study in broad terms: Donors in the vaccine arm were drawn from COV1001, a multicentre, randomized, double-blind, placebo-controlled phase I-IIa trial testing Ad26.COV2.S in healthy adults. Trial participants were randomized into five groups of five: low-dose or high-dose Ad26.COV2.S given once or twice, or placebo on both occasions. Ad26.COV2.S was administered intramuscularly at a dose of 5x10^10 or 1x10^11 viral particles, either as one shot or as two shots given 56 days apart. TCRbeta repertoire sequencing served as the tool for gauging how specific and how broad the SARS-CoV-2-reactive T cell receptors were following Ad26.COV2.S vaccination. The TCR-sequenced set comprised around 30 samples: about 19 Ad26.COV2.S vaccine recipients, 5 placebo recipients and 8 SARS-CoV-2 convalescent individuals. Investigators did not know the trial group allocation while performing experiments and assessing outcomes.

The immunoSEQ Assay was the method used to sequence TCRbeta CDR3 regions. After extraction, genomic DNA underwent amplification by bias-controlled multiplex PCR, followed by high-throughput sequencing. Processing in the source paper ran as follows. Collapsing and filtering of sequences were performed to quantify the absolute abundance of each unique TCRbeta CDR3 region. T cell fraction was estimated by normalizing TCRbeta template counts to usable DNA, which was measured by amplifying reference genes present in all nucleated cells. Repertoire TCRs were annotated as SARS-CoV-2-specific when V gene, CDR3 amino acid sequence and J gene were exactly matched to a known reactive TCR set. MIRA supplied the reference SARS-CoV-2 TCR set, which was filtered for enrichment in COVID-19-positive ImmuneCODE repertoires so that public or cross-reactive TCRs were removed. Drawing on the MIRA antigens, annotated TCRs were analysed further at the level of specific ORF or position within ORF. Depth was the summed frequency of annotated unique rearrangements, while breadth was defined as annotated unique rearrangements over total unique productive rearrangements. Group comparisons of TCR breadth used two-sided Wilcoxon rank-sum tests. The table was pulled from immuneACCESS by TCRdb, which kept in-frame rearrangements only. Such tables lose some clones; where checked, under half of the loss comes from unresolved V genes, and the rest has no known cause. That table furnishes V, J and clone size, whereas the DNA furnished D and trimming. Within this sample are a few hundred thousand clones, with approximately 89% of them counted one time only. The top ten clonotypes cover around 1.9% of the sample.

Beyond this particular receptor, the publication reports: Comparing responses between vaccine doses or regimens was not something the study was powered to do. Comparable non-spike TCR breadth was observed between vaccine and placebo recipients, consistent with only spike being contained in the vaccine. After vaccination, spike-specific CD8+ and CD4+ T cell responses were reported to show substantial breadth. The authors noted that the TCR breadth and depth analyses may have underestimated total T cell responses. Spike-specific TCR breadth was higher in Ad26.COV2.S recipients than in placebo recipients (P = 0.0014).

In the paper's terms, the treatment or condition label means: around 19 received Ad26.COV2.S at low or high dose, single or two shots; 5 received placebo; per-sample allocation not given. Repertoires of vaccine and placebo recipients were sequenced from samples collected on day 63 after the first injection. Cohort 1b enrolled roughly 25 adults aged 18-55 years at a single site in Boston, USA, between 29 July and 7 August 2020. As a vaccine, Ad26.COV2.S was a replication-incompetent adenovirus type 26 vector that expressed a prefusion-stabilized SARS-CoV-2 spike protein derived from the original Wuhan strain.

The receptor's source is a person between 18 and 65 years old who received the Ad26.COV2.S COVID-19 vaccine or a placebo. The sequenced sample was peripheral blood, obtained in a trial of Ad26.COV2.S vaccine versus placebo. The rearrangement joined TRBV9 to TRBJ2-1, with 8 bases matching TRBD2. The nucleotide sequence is TGTGCCAGCAGCGTAGGTATTAGCGGGAAGGATGAGCAGTTCTTC. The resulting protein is CASSVGISGKDEQFF.